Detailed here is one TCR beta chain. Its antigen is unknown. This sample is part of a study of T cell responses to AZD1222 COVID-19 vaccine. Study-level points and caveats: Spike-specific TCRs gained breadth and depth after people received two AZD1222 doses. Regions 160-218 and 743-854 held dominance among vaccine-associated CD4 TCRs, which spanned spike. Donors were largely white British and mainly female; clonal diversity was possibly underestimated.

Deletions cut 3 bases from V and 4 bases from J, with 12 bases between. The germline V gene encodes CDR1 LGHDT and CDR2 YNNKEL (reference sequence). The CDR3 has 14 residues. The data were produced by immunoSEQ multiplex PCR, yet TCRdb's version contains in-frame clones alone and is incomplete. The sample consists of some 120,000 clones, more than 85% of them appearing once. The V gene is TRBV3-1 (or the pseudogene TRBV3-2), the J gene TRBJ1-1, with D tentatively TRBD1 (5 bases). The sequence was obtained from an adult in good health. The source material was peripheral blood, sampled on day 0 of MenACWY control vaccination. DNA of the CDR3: TGTGCCAGCAGCCAGCCCGGGGGGGTCACTGAAGCTTTCTTT. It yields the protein CASSQPGGVTEAFF.